This T cell receptor beta chain was captured by sequencing in a study of blood T cell repertoires in COVID-19. About the study: COVID-19 samples from acute and convalescent phases originated in the United States, Italy and Spain. PBMCs, B-cell-depleted T cells, or T cells were the source of the cDNA or gDNA that made up the material.

Assay: immunoSEQ multiplex PCR; the TCRdb copy retains only in-frame clones and omits some. The table records under 140,000 clones, roughly 82% of them present only once. The TCR comes from a woman aged 60-75 years with acute or convalescent COVID-19. Sequences were obtained from peripheral blood.

The CDR3 coding sequence is TGTGCCAGCAGCCCCTTTACGGCAGGGGATCGAAACACCATATATTTT. Translated, it gives CASSPFTAGDRNTIYF. The rearrangement uses TRBV7-3 and TRBJ1-3, with D tentatively TRBD1 (6 bases). V shed 5 bases and J shed 5 bases, with 19 bases lying between them. The CDR3 length is 16 residues. Germline assignment: CDR1 SGHTA and CDR2 FQGTGA.